This T cell receptor (beta chain) was identified during a study of T-cell reconstitution after alpha-beta-depleted transplantation in children. This CDR3 comprises 14 residues. V dropped 0 bases and J dropped 6 bases, with 12 bases sitting between them. In germline, CDR1 is MNHEY, CDR2 SVGAGI. Molecular barcoding with unique molecular identifiers was used for the TCRbeta library. TCRdb redid the calling of the PCR reads with MiXCR, one entry per CDR3 protein. The table has roughly 500,000 distinct CDR3 sequences, roughly an eighth seen once. The receptor was derived from a human donor who donated a stem cell graft to a child with combined immunodeficiency. The source was PBMCs from the stem cell graft donor, collected from the stem cell graft. The J gene is TRBJ2-7, the V gene TRBV6-5; D remains ambiguous. Written as DNA, the CDR3 is TGTGCCAGCAGTTACTCGGTCCAACCCGGCGAGCAGTACTTC. It encodes CASSYSVQPGEQYF.